This T cell receptor beta chain was sequenced for a study of blood T cells in healthy people across ages. In its sample, this clonotype was seen a few times. Using a J-beta primer mix together with a sample-barcoded 5' primer, a second PCR was run for roughly 6 to 12 cycles. No fewer than 3 million CDR3-containing paired-end reads came from each sample. Using its own MiXCR run on the 5' RACE reads, TCRdb lists one record per CDR3 protein. The data hold about 1.6 million distinct CDR3 sequences, with 30% to 35% observed a single time. The germline CDR1 and CDR2 sequences are SGHRS and YFSETQ. The ends were cut back, 0 bases at V and 8 bases at J, with 11 bases in the middle. The CDR3 totals 13 residues. Healthy Caucasian individuals from Russia aged about 6 to 90 were enrolled as donors. The authors isolated at least 6 million PBMCs per sample.

Sequencing input: blood. This chain links TRBV5-1 with TRBJ1-2; D gene unclear. The source is a woman under 40 in good health. The CDR3 DNA reads as TGCGCCAGCAGCTTGGACCAGCTACGGGGCTACACCTTC. Protein: CASSLDQLRGYTF.